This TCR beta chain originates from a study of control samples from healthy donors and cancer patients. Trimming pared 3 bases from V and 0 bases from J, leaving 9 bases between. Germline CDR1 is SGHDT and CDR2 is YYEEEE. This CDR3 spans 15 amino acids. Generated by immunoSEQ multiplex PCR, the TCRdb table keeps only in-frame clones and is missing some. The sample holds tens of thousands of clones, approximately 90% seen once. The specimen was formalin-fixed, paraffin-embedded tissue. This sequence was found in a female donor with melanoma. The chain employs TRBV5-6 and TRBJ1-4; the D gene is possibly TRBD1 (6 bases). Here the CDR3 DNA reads TGTGCCAGCAGCTGGGCAGGGGCAACTAATGAAAAACTGTTTTTT. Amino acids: CASSWAGATNEKLFF.